This passage covers 8 T cell receptor beta chains from one sample sequenced in a study of T-cell reconstitution after alpha-beta-depleted transplantation in children. Unique molecular identifiers were incorporated when the TCRbeta library was constructed. TCRdb called the PCR reads again in MiXCR, with one record for every CDR3 protein. The data contain about 350,000 distinct CDR3 sequences, about 14% of them singletons. Sequenced material: PBMCs, taken from the stem cell graft. The receptors originated from a human donor who donated a stem cell graft to a child with Fanconi anemia.

This clonotype was detected only a few times. The rearrangement uses TRBV5-1 and TRBJ1-1; D is unresolved. CDR3 length equals 14 residues. Germline-derived CDR1 and CDR2 are SGHRS and YFSETQ. Deletions cut 5 bases from V and 2 bases from J, with 13 bases between. CDR3 bases: TGCGCCAGCAGGGAATCAAAATATAACACTGAAGCTTTCTTT. Its translation is CASRESKYNTEAFF.

This clonotype was picked up many times. This rearrangement joins TRBV6-5 to TRBJ1-1, with 9 bases fitting TRBD1. In germline, CDR1 is MNHEY, CDR2 SVGAGI. CDR3 length equals 15 residues. The V and J ends lost 0 bases and 3 bases, in that order; junction bases with no gene match: 2. The CDR3 protein is CASSYSGTGYTEAFF. The CDR3 DNA reads TGTGCCAGCAGTTACTCCGGGACAGGGTACACTGAAGCTTTCTTT.

In this sample, this clonotype turned up a few times. The DNA for the CDR3 is TGTGCCAGCAGTTTTCTCGGGAACAATCAGCCCCAGCATTTT. It specifies CASSFLGNNQPQHF. The chain recombines TRBV12-3 or TRBV12-4 with TRBJ1-5; unclear D gene. Between the trimmed V and J ends, which lost 3 bases and 3 bases, there was a span of 9 bases. CDR3 length: 14 residues.

This clonotype was found a few times. The chain links TRBV12-3 or TRBV12-4 to TRBJ1-3; D remains ambiguous. The CDR3 is 14 amino acids. Trimming cost V 3 bases and J 0 bases, with 6 bases left between them. CDR3 sequence: CASSFRSSGNTIYF. CDR3 in DNA: TGTGCCAGCAGTTTCAGGTCCTCTGGAAACACCATATATTTT.

The V gene is TRBV6-1, the J gene TRBJ2-5; D is possibly TRBD1 (6 bases). Trimming left V 5 bases short and J 5 bases short, with 15 bases between. Germline assignment: CDR1 MNHNS and CDR2 SASEGT. The CDR3 covers 14 residues. This CDR3 reads CASSPLQGRETQYF. For the CDR3, the DNA is TGTGCCAGCAGTCCCCTACAGGGCCGCGAGACCCAGTACTTC.

This clonotype was seen just once. The chain uses TRBV7-2 and TRBJ2-7; 8 nucleotides align to TRBD2. V shed 2 bases and J 3 bases; nucleotides not matched to a gene: 9. Germline loops: CDR1 SGHTA, CDR2 FQGNSA. The CDR3 is 16 residues long. The DNA of the CDR3 is TGTGCCAGCAGCTTACTTCCCGCGGGAGGTCTCTACGAGCAGTACTTC. It translates to CASSLLPAGGLYEQYF.

This clonotype was picked up many times. V gene TRBV20-1 combines with J gene TRBJ2-2; D uncertain. Trimming cost V 1 base and J 8 bases, with 5 bases left between them. This CDR3 comprises 11 residues. The germline V gene encodes CDR1 DFQATT and CDR2 SNEGSKA (reference sequence). CDR3 in amino acids: CSARVLGELFF. The CDR3 nucleotides are TGCAGTGCTAGAGTTCTGGGGGAGCTGTTTTTT.

This clonotype was counted only a few times. This chain links TRBV3-1 with TRBJ1-1; D is unresolved. Per the germline V gene, CDR1 is LGHDT and CDR2 is YNNKEL (reference sequence). With 4 bases removed from V and 6 bases from J, the gap between germline ends came to 15 bases. The CDR3 length is 14 residues. CDR3 coding DNA: TGTGCCAGCAGCCCCCAAAGGGTTTTGGCTGAAGCTTTCTTT. It specifies CASSPQRVLAEAFF.